The next 2 T cell receptor beta chains were all read from a single sample in a study of shared clonotypes between healthy human individuals. Produced via immunoSEQ multiplex PCR; TCRdb's table is partial and in-frame only. In the table there are some 490,000 clones, roughly 80% of which are singletons. The specimen sequenced was PBMCs. The receptors shown here come from a woman in her thirties or forties in good health. Some clones in this sample may be carry-over from other donors' samples.

V and J are TRBV6-1 and TRBJ2-2; TRBD1 might be the D (6 bases). The CDR3 spans 14 residues. Trimming removed 7 bases at V and 1 base at J, with 10 bases between. The germline V gene encodes CDR1 MNHNS and CDR2 SASEGT. Here the CDR3 reads CASTVTGNTGELFF. The CDR3 DNA follows: TGTGCCAGCACCGTGACAGGGAACACCGGGGAGCTGTTTTTT.

The table lists this clone with a count of one. The V gene is TRBV27, the J gene TRBJ2-5, with 9 bases that match TRBD1. V gave up 2 bases and J gave up 5 bases; unmatched junction bases: 9. The CDR3 has 16 amino acids. Germline V gene lookup returns CDR1 MNHEY and CDR2 SMNVEV (reference sequence). CDR3 in amino acids: CASSLGTGRFIETQYF. The CDR3 DNA sequence: TGTGCCAGCAGTTTAGGGACAGGGAGGTTTATTGAGACCCAGTACTTC.